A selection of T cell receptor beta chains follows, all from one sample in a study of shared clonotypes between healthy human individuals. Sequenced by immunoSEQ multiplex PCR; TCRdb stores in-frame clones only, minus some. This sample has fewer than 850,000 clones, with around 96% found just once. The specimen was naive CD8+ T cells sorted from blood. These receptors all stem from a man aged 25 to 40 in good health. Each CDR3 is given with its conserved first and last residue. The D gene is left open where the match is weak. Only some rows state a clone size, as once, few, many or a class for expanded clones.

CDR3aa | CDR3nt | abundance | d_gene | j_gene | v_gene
CASSARQGINEQYF | TGTGCCAGCAGCGCTCGACAGGGGATCAACGAGCAGTACTTC | NA | TRBD1 | TRBJ2-7 | TRBV9
CASKHRDSPSYEQYF | TGTGCCAGCAAACACCGGGACAGTCCATCCTACGAGCAGTACTTC | NA | TRBD1 | TRBJ2-7 | TRBV14
CASSPVHGAFRGQFF | TGTGCCAGCAGCCCCGTGCACGGAGCATTTAGGGGGCAGTTCTTC | NA | NA | TRBJ2-1 | TRBV11-2
CASRPRGNEQFF | TGTGCCAGCCGTCCCAGGGGCAATGAGCAGTTCTTC | NA | NA | TRBJ2-1 | TRBV6-5
CASSLSTLDNEQFF | TGTGCCAGCAGCTTATCCACCCTGGACAATGAGCAGTTCTTC | once | NA | TRBJ2-1 | TRBV11-2
CASSQDNFSTDTQYF | TGCGCCAGCAGCCAAGATAATTTTAGCACAGATACGCAGTATTTT | NA | NA | TRBJ2-3 | TRBV4-1
CASSLIGWDNAFF | TGTGCCAGCAGCTTAATAGGGTGGGACAACGCTTTCTTT | NA | NA | TRBJ1-1 | TRBV11-2
CASSLIAGRGETQYF | TGTGCCAGCAGCTTAATAGCGGGAAGGGGAGAGACCCAGTACTTC | NA | TRBD2 | TRBJ2-5 | TRBV7-9
CASSPGWNTEAFF | TGCGCCAGCAGTCCTGGATGGAACACTGAAGCTTTCTTT | once | NA | TRBJ1-1 | TRBV5-1
CASSSSENEQFF | TGTGCCAGCAGCTCCTCAGAAAATGAGCAGTTCTTC | NA | NA | TRBJ2-1 | TRBV7-8
CASSPGTGSFYEQYF | TGTGCCAGCAGCCCGGGGACAGGGAGTTTCTACGAGCAGTACTTC | NA | TRBD1 | TRBJ2-7 | TRBV7-6
CASSLRRIPETGTTDTQYF | TGTGCCAGCAGCTTAAGGCGGATTCCCGAGACAGGGACTACAGATACGCAGTATTTT | NA | NA | TRBJ2-3 | TRBV7-9
CASSVHSARLAPDGEGSYNEQFF | TGTGCCAGCAGCGTTCACTCCGCCCGGCTAGCGCCTGATGGTGAGGGCTCCTACAATGAGCAGTTCTTC | NA | NA | TRBJ2-1 | TRBV9
CASSLFSGELFF | TGTGCCAGCAGCTTGTTTTCCGGGGAGCTGTTTTTT | NA | NA | TRBJ2-2 | TRBV5-6
CASSSSAGGTDLNYEQYF | TGCGCCAGCAGCTCCTCGGCCGGTGGGACAGACCTAAACTACGAGCAGTACTTC | NA | TRBD1 | TRBJ2-7 | TRBV5-1
CASSPTGYSSTDTQYF | TGTGCCAGCAGCCCCACGGGGTACTCTAGCACAGATACGCAGTATTTT | NA | NA | TRBJ2-3 | TRBV28
CSAGVWEQYF | TGCAGTGCTGGCGTTTGGGAGCAGTACTTC | once | NA | TRBJ2-7 | TRBV20-1
CASSFSGGGVTEAFF | TGTGCCAGCAGTTTCTCCGGGGGGGGAGTCACTGAAGCTTTCTTT | NA | NA | TRBJ1-1 | TRBV6-5
CASSLEHQYEQYF | TGTGCCAGCAGCTTAGAACACCAGTACGAGCAGTACTTC | NA | NA | TRBJ2-7 | TRBV7-6
CASSFSTSGRAAIQYF | TGTGCCAGCAGTTTTTCGACTAGCGGGAGGGCGGCCATTCAGTACTTC | NA | TRBD2 | TRBJ2-4 | TRBV28